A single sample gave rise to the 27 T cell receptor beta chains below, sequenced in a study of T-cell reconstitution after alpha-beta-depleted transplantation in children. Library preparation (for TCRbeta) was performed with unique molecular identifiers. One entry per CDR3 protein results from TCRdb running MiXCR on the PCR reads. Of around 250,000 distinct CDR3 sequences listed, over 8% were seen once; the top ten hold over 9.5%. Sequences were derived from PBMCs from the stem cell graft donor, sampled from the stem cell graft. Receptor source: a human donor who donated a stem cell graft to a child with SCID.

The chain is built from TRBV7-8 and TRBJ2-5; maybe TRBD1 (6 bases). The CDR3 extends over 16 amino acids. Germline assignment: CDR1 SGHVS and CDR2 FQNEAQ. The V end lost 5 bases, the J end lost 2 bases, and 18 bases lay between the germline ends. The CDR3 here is CASSIRQVGIQETQYF. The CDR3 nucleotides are TGTGCCAGCAGCATCCGACAGGTCGGGATACAAGAGACCCAGTACTTC.

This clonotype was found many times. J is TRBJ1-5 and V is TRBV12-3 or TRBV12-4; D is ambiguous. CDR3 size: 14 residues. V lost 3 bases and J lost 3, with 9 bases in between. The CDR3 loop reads CASSFSSPNQPQHF. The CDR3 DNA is TGTGCCAGCAGTTTTAGTAGCCCCAATCAGCCCCAGCATTTT.

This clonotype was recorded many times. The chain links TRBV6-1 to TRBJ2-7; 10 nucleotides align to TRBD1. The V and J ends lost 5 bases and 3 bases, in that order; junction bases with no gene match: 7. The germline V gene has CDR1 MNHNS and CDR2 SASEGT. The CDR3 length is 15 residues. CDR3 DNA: TGTGCCAGCAGTACCGGGACAGGGGAGTACTACGAGCAGTACTTC. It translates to CASSTGTGEYYEQYF.

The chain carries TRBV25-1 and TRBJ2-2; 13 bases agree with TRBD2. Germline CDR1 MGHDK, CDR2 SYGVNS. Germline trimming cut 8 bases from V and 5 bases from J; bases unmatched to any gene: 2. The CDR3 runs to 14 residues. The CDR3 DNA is TGTGCCAGCGGGGGACTAGCGGGGACCGGGGAGCTGTTTTTT. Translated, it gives CASGGLAGTGELFF. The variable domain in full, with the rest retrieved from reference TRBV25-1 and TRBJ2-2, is EADIYQTPRYLVIGTGKKITLECSQTMGHDKMYWYQQDPGMELHLIHYSYGVNSTEKGDLSSESTVSRIRTEHFPLTLESARPSHTSQYLCASGGLAGTGELFFGEGSRLTVL.

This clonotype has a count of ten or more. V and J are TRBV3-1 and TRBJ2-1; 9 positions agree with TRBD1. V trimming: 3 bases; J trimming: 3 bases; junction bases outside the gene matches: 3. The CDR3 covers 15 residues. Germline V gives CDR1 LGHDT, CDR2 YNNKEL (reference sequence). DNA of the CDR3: TGTGCCAGCAGCCAGCGACAGGGGGTCTACAATGAGCAGTTCTTC. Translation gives CASSQRQGVYNEQFF.

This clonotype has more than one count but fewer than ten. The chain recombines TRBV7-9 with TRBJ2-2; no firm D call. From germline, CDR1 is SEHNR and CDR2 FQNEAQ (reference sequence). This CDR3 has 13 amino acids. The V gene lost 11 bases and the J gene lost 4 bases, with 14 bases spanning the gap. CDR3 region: CALPVAGTGELFF. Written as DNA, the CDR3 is TGTGCCCTCCCTGTCGCCGGCACCGGGGAGCTGTTTTTT.

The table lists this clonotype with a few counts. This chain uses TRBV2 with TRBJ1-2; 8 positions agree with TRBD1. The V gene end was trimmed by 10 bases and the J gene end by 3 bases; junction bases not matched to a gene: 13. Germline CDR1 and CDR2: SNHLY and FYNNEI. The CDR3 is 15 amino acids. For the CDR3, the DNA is TGTGCCACAGGACAGGGAGAAGCGCAATACTATGGCTACACCTTC. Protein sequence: CATGQGEAQYYGYTF.

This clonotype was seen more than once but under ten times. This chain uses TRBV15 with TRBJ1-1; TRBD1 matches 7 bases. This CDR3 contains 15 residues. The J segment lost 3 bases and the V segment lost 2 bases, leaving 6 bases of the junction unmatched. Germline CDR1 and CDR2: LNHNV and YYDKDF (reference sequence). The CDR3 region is CATSRLRQGDTEAFF. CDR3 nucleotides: TGTGCCACCAGCAGATTAAGACAGGGAGACACTGAAGCTTTCTTT.

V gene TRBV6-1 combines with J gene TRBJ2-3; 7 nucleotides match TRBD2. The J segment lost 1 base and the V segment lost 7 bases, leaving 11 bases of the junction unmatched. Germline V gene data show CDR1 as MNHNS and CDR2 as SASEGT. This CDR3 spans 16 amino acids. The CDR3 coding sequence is TGTGCCAGCACCTCCCGTGGGGGGGTTGGCACAGATACGCAGTATTTT. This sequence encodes CASTSRGGVGTDTQYF.

CDR3 loop: CASSSWDGNTGELFF. The DNA for the CDR3 is TGTGCCAGCAGCTCGTGGGACGGGAACACCGGGGAGCTGTTTTTT. The V and J genes are TRBV9 and TRBJ2-2, with D possibly called TRBD1 or TRBD2 (5 bases each). Looked up from germline, CDR1 is SGDLS and CDR2 is YYNGEE. The CDR3 contains 15 residues. The V end was cut by 4 bases, the J end by 1 base, with 11 bases between.

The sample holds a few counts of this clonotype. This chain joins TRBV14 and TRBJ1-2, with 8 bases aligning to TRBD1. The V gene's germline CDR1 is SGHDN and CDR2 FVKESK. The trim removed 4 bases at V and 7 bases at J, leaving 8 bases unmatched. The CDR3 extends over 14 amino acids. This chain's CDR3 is CASSLRTGRGGYTF. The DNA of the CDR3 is TGTGCCAGCAGCCTCAGGACAGGGAGAGGTGGCTACACCTTC.

The CDR3 region has the DNA TGCAGCGTTAGACTAGCGGGGGGACAATCCTACAATGAGCAGTTCTTC. Its protein product is CSVRLAGGQSYNEQFF. V gene TRBV29-1 combines with J gene TRBJ2-1; the match to TRBD2 covers 13 bases. The CDR3 loop spans 16 amino acids. Germline trimming cut 5 bases from V and 1 base from J; bases unmatched to any gene: 5. The germline V gene has CDR1 SQVTM and CDR2 ANQGSEA.

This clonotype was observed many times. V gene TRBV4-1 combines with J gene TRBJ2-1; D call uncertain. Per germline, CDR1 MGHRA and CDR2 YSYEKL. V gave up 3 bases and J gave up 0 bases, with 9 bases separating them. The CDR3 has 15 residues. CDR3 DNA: TGCGCCAGCAGCCATGACTTGAGCTCCTACAATGAGCAGTTCTTC. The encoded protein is CASSHDLSSYNEQFF.

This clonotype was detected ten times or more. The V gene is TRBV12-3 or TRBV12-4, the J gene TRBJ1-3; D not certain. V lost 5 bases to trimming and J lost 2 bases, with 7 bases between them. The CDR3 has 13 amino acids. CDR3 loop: CASSPLTGNTIYF. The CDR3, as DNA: TGTGCCAGCAGTCCTCTTACTGGAAACACCATATATTTT.

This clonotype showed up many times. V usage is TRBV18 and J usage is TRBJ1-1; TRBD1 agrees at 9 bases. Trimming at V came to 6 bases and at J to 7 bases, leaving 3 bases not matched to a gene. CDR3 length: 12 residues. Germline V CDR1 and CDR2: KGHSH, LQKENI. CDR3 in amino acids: CASSLTGGEAFF. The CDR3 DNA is TGTGCCAGCTCTTTGACAGGGGGTGAAGCTTTCTTT. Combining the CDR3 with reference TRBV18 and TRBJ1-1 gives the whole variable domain NAGVMQNPRHLVRRRGQEARLRCSPMKGHSHVYWYRQLPEEGLKFMVYLQKENIIDESGMPKERFSAEFPKEGPSILRIQQVVRGDSAAYFCASSLTGGEAFFGQGTRLTVV.

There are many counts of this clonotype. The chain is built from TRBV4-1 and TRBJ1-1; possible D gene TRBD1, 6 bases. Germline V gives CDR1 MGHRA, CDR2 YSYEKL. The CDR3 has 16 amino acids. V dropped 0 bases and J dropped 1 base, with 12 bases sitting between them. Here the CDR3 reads CASSQDNWGANTEAFF. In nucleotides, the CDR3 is TGCGCCAGCAGCCAAGATAATTGGGGGGCGAACACTGAAGCTTTCTTT.

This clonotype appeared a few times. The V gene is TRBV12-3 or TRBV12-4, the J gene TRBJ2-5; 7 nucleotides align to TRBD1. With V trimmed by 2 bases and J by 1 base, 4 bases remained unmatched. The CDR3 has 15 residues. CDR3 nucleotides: TGTGCCAGCAGTTTATACAGGGGACCCCAAGAGACCCAGTACTTC. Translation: CASSLYRGPQETQYF.

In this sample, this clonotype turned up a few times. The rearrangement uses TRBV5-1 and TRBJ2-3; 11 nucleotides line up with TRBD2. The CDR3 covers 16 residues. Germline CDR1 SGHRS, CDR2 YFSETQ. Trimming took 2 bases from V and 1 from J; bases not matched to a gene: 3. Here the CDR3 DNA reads TGCGCCAGCAGCTTCCTACTAGCGGGGGGCACAGATACGCAGTATTTT. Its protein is CASSFLLAGGTDTQYF.

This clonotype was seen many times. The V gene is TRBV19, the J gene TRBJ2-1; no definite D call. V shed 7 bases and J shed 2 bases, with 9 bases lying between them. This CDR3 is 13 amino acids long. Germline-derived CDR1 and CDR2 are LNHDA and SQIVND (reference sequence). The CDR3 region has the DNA TGTGCCAGTAAACCAGGAACCTACAATGAGCAGTTCTTC. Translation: CASKPGTYNEQFF.

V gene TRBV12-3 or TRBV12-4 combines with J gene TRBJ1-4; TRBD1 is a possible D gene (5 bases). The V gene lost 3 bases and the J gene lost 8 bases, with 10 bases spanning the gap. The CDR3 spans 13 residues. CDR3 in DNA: TGTGCCAGCAGTTTTGGTGCAGGGGAAAAACTGTTTTTT. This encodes CASSFGAGEKLFF.

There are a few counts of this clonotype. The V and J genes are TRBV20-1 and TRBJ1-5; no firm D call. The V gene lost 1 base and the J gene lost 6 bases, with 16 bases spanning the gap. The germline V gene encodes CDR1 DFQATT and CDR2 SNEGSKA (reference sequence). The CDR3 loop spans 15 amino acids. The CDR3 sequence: CSARGSQVVGQPQHF. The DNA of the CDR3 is TGCAGTGCTAGAGGGTCCCAGGTAGTGGGTCAGCCCCAGCATTTT.

The CDR3 DNA is TGTGCCAGCAACCCGCAGGGGGGGCCCTCCTACGAGCAGTACTTC. This translates into CASNPQGGPSYEQYF. The rearrangement uses TRBV12-3 or TRBV12-4 and TRBJ2-7; possibly TRBD1 or TRBD2 for D (7 bases each). This CDR3 spans 15 amino acids. Trimming cost V 7 bases and J 0 bases, with 16 bases left between them.

CDR3 nucleotides: TGCAGCGTTGGAGTCGGGGGGGCGAAGAAAGAGACCCAGTACTTC. Its protein is CSVGVGGAKKETQYF. The V call is TRBV29-1, the J call TRBJ2-5; 8 bases agree with TRBD2. CDR1 and CDR2 (germline): SQVTM, ANQGSEA. The V and J ends lost 4 bases and 3 bases, in that order; junction bases with no gene match: 10. This CDR3 has 15 amino acids. Using reference TRBV29-1 and TRBJ2-5 for the parts outside the CDR3, the full variable domain is SAVISQKPSRDICQRGTSLTIQCQVDSQVTMMFWYRQQPGQSLTLIATANQGSEATYESGFVIDKFPISRPNLTFSTLTVSNMSPEDSSIYLCSVGVGGAKKETQYFGPGTRLLVL.

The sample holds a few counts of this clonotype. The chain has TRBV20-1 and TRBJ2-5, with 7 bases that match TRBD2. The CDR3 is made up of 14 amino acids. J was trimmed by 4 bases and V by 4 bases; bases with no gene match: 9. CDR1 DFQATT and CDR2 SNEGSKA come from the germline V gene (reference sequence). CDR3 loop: CSATSGGLRETQYF. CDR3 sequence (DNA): TGCAGTGCTACCTCCGGGGGGTTACGAGAGACCCAGTACTTC.

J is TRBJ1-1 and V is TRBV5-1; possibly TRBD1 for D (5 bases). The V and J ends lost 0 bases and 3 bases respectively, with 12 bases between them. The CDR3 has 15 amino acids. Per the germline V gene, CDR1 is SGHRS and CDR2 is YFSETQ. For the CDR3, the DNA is TGCGCCAGCAGCTTGGAGGGGACGGGGTACACTGAAGCTTTCTTT. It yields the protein CASSLEGTGYTEAFF.

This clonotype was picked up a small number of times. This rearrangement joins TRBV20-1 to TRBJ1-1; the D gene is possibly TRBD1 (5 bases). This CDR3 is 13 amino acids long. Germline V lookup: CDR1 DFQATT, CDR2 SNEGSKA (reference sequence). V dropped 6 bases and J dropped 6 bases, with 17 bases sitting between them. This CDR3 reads CSAPRPGHPEAFF. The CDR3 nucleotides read TGCAGTGCCCCCCGCCCAGGACACCCTGAAGCTTTCTTT.

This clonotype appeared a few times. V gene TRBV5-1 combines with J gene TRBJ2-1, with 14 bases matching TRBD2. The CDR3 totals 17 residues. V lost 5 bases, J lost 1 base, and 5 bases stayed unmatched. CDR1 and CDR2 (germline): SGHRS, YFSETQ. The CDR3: CASRDRLAGGSYNEQFF. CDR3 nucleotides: TGCGCCAGCAGAGATAGACTAGCGGGGGGGTCCTACAATGAGCAGTTCTTC.